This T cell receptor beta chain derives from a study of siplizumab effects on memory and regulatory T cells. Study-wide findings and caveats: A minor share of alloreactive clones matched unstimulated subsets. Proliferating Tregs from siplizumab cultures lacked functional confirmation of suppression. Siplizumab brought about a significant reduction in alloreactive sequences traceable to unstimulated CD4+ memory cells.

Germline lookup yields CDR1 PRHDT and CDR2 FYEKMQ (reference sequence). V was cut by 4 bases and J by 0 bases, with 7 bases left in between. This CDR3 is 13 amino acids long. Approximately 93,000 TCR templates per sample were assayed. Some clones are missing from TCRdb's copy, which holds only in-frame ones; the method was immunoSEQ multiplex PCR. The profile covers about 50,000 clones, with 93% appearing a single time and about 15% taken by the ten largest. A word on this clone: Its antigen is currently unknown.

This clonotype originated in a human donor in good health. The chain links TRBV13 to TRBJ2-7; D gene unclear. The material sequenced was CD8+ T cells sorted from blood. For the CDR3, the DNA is TGTGCCAGCAGCTCGGACGGCTCCTACGAGCAGTACTTC. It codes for CASSSDGSYEQYF.